This T cell receptor (beta chain) stems from a study of blood T cell repertoires in COVID-19. As handled by the study authors: From reference gene primer amplification, estimates of nucleated cell counts were derived. Sequencing was performed with immunoSEQ multiplex PCR; in TCRdb, only in-frame clones are kept and a portion is missing. D and trimming were read from the DNA, whereas the V and J calls and clone size are those reported in that table. In the table there are about 200,000 clones, more than 75% of which are singletons. Specimen: peripheral blood. This TCR came from a woman of 80 years or more with COVID-19, enrolled during active disease.

CDR3 sequence: CASSLGRSATNEKLFF. In DNA, the CDR3 is TGTGCCAGCAGCTTGGGCAGGTCGGCAACTAATGAAAAACTGTTTTTT. This chain links TRBV7-9 with TRBJ1-4, with unresolved D. This CDR3 is built from 16 residues. V was pared by 3 bases and J by 0 bases, with 11 bases between. Germline-derived CDR1 and CDR2 are SEHNR and FQNEAQ (reference sequence).